A single sample gave rise to the 14 T cell receptor beta chains below, sequenced in a study of CD8 T cells in ankylosing spondylitis. TCRdb recomputed calls from the 5' RACE reads with MiXCR, one row per CDR3 protein. The table lists around 150,000 distinct CDR3 sequences, 11% of them singletons. The sample comprised blood, either unsorted or a sorted T cell fraction (not recorded which). The receptors stem from a male donor with ankylosing spondylitis or in good health (not recorded which).

This clonotype was counted only a few times. The chain is built from TRBV7-2 and TRBJ1-2; TRBD1 matches 7 bases. CDR3 length: 16 amino acids. Germline trimming cut 2 bases from V and 4 bases from J; bases unmatched to any gene: 10. CDR1 SGHTA and CDR2 FQGNSA come from the germline V gene. For the CDR3, the DNA is TGTGCCAGCAGCTTAAGTCCGTGGGGACAGATCTATGGCTACACCTTC. Translation gives CASSLSPWGQIYGYTF. Complete variable domain (other parts from reference TRBV7-2 and TRBJ1-2): GAGVSQSPSNKVTEKGKDVELRCDPISGHTALYWYRQSLGQGLEFLIYFQGNSAPDKSGLPSDRFSAERTGGSVSTLTIQRTQQEDSAVYLCASSLSPWGQIYGYTFGSGTRLTVV.

This clonotype was picked up many times. The chain joins TRBV2 to TRBJ1-1; D might be TRBD1 (5 bases). The germline V gene encodes CDR1 SNHLY and CDR2 FYNNEI. This CDR3 is 15 amino acids long. Trimming shortened V by 8 bases and J by 11 bases, and 27 bases separated the two germline ends. CDR3 residues: CASFRSRARGSVAFF. The DNA of the CDR3 is TGTGCCAGCTTTCGTTCCAGGGCGAGAGGTAGCGTTGCTTTCTTT.

The CDR3 coding sequence is TGTGCCATCAGTGAGTCAACAGATGGTTACGAGCAGTACTTC. Encoded protein: CAISESTDGYEQYF. The chain is built from TRBV10-3 and TRBJ2-7; the D is unclear. Germline V gene lookup returns CDR1 ENHRY and CDR2 SYGVKD. Trimming took off 0 bases at V and 4 bases at J, with 10 bases between the two ends. The CDR3 sequence is 14 residues long.

This clonotype appeared many times. The rearrangement uses TRBV20-1 and TRBJ1-1, with TRBD1 as a possible D gene (5 bases). Looked up from germline, CDR1 is DFQATT and CDR2 is SNEGSKA (reference sequence). The V end was cut by 0 bases, the J end by 4 bases, with 15 bases between. CDR3 length: 15 residues. CDR3 amino acids: CSARDDGRGGTEAFF. The CDR3 coding sequence is TGCAGTGCTAGAGATGACGGCCGGGGGGGCACTGAAGCTTTCTTT.

The chain employs TRBV7-9 and TRBJ2-5; D may be TRBD1 (5 bases). Per the germline V gene, CDR1 is SEHNR and CDR2 is FQNEAQ (reference sequence). This CDR3 comprises 12 residues. Trimming cost V 7 bases and J 1 base, with 7 bases left between them. DNA of the CDR3: TGTGCCAGCACAGGGCCCCAAGAGACCCAGTACTTC. It yields the protein CASTGPQETQYF.

This clonotype was seen just once. CDR3: CASSPYAEGEQFF. CDR3 DNA sequence: TGTGCCAGCAGCCCTTACGCTGAGGGTGAGCAGTTCTTC. The V and J genes are TRBV7-8 and TRBJ2-1; a weak D match, TRBD2 (5 bases). The germline V and J ends were trimmed by 5 bases and 9 bases, with 14 bases remaining between them. Germline lookup yields CDR1 SGHVS and CDR2 FQNEAQ. There are 13 residues in the CDR3.

This clonotype was detected many times. The rearrangement links TRBV7-8 to TRBJ1-4; TRBD1 aligns across 7 bases. Germline V CDR1 and CDR2: SGHVS, FQNEAQ. The CDR3 contains 16 residues. With 5 bases clipped from V and 6 bases from J, the junction kept 12 bases outside the gene matches. The CDR3 protein is CASSARMGQRDEKLFF. In DNA, the CDR3 is TGTGCCAGCAGCGCCAGAATGGGACAGAGGGATGAAAAACTGTTTTTT.

In its sample, this clonotype was seen many times. This sequence joins TRBV5-1 and TRBJ1-1; TRBD1 might be the D (6 bases). With 2 bases removed from V and 4 bases from J, the gap between germline ends came to 9 bases. The CDR3 runs to 13 residues. Germline-derived CDR1 and CDR2 are SGHRS and YFSETQ. The CDR3 sequence is CASSFSRGTEAFF. The CDR3 DNA reads as TGCGCCAGCAGCTTCTCCAGGGGCACTGAAGCTTTCTTT.

This clonotype was found many times. The V gene is TRBV3-1, the J gene TRBJ1-6; D is unclear. Trimming removed 4 bases at V and 4 bases at J, with 11 bases between. Germline V gene sequence: CDR1 LGHDT, CDR2 YNNKEL (reference sequence). The CDR3 covers 15 residues. The CDR3 here is CASSPREGYNSPLHF. In DNA form, the CDR3 reads TGTGCCAGCAGCCCACGGGAGGGTTATAATTCACCCCTCCACTTT.

This CDR3 reads CATGAGTGGAETQYF. The CDR3 DNA reads TGTGCCACCGGGGCGGGGACAGGGGGGGCGGAGACCCAGTACTTC. The V call is TRBV24-1, the J call TRBJ2-5; TRBD1 matches 11 bases. Germline CDR1 reads KGHDR; CDR2 reads SFDVKD. The junction had 10 bases not matched to a gene; V was cut back by 9 bases and J by 5 bases. This CDR3 has 15 amino acids.

This clonotype has only a few counts. The chain is built from TRBV20-1 and TRBJ1-6; the D is unclear. The V end lost 2 bases, the J end lost 6 bases, and 11 bases lay between the germline ends. This CDR3 is 14 amino acids long. Germline loops: CDR1 DFQATT, CDR2 SNEGSKA (reference sequence). This chain's CDR3 is CSARIGAFNSPLHF. The CDR3 nucleotides are TGCAGTGCTAGAATAGGAGCCTTTAATTCACCCCTCCACTTT.

This clonotype was counted only a few times. The chain is built from TRBV20-1 and TRBJ2-3, with TRBD1 identical over 8 bases. Germline V gene sequence: CDR1 DFQATT, CDR2 SNEGSKA (reference sequence). CDR3 length equals 12 residues. The ends lost 6 bases at V and 8 bases at J; junction bases unmatched: 7. CDR3 sequence (DNA): TGCAGTGCCCAGGGGGCCGCCGGTACGCAGTATTTT. It codes for CSAQGAAGTQYF.

This clonotype has more than one count but fewer than ten. The chain carries TRBV27 and TRBJ1-1, with a possible D match to TRBD1 (5 bases). V was clipped by 4 bases and J by 5 bases, with 17 bases between them. The germline gives CDR1 MNHEY, CDR2 SMNVEV (reference sequence). This CDR3 comprises 15 residues. This CDR3 is CASSSRPLGGTEAFF. The CDR3 nucleotides read TGTGCCAGCAGTTCCAGGCCACTTGGGGGTACTGAAGCTTTCTTT.

This chain uses TRBV12-3 or TRBV12-4 with TRBJ2-2, with D possibly being TRBD1 or TRBD2 (5 bases each). CDR3 size: 17 residues. Between the trimmed V and J ends, which lost 5 bases and 5 bases, there was a span of 21 bases. CDR3 nucleotide sequence: TGTGCCAGCAGTCCACCCCTGGGCCGGGACGAAACCGGGGAGCTGTTTTTT. This gives the protein CASSPPLGRDETGELFF.